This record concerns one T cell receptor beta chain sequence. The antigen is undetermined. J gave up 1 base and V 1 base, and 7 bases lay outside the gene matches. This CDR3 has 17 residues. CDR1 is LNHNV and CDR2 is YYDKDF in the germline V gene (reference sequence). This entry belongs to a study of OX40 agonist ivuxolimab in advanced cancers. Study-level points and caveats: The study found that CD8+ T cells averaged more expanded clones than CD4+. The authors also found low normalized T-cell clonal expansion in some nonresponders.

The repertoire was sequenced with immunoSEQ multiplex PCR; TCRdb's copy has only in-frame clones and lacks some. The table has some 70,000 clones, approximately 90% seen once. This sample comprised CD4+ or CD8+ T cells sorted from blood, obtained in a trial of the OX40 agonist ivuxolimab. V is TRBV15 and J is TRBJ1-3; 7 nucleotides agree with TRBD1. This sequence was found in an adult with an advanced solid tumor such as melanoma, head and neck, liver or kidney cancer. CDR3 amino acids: CATSRATGTVSGNTIYF. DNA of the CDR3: TGTGCCACCAGCAGAGCGACCGGGACAGTTTCTGGAAACACCATATATTTT.